This TCR beta chain was recovered during a study of regulatory T cells in long-lasting Graves disease listed by TCRdb under 2021. Some background on the complete study: In the newly diagnosed Graves' disease group, patients had been taking antithyroid drugs for less than 3 months. Peripheral blood TCR sequencing and RNA sequencing compared persistent Graves' disease patients with newly diagnosed Graves' disease patients. The study was conducted in China and was registered as a clinical trial. A total of about 33 samples were covered by TCR sequencing, comprising around 13 persistent and 20 newly diagnosed Graves' disease patients.

Paper-wide results and their limitations: Sequencing and analysis were limited to the TCR beta chain. The authors acknowledged the small sample size as a limitation that may reduce accuracy. TRBV28, TRBJ1-2 and TRBJ2-5 were preferentially used in persistent disease, while TRBV20-1 and TRBJ2-1 were favored in newly diagnosed disease. Persistent patients shared more public clonotypes among themselves (2,741) than newly diagnosed patients did (over 900). Compared with newly diagnosed patients, patients with persistent Graves' disease had lower TCR Shannon entropy and fewer highly expanded clones, which suggests clonal expansion. Only peripheral blood was studied, because thyroid tissue, the primary lesion, was inaccessible.

According to the study, the label for this sample's time point signals: newly diagnosed GD, antithyroid drugs for less than 3 months. For both TCR sequencing and RNA sequencing, RNA was extracted from PBMCs using TRIzol. The diagnosis of Graves' disease was made according to American Thyroid Association guidelines. The patients came from an endocrinology department in Xi'an, China. From each patient, about 9.7 milliliters of peripheral blood was collected into an EDTA anticoagulant tube. PBMCs were isolated by Ficoll Paque Plus density gradient separation without further T cell sorting. RNA quality was checked with an Agilent 2100 Bioanalyzer and agarose gel, and concentration with a NanoDrop 2000. Library preparation was by multiplex PCR. Reads for this sample came from an Illumina HiSeq 4000. CDR3 regions were amplified by Arm-PCR with iRepertoire HTBI primers to construct TCR beta libraries. Gel purification was performed on PCR products prior to sequencing. As for the original processing: Across samples, 55 to 80 TRBV and 12 to 15 TRBJ segments were identified and used for gene usage analysis of CDR3 amino acid clonotypes. COPE and FqMerger were used to merge the filtered high-quality paired reads into contigs. BLAST was used to align contigs to the IMGT TRBV, TRBD and TRBJ reference genes, and CDR3 was defined following IMGT. Clonotypes above 0.1% frequency were classified as highly expanded clones. Shannon entropy was used to measure repertoire diversity, and the Gini coefficient was used to measure V-J evenness. Clonotypes shared by more than one individual were considered public. TCRdb handled the public reads itself, with Q25 trimming in fastp and clone calling in MiXCR, and kept productive beta chains. Here each entry gathers all rows of one CDR3 protein and keeps the most common genes and DNA. It is TCRdb's table, rather than the study itself, that gives the V and J calls and clone size. This sample lists hundreds of thousands of distinct CDR3 sequences; approximately 15% were detected once. Of the sample, 30% is held by the ten largest clones.

From the cysteine up to the phenylalanine, the CDR3 has a length of 13 residues. Solely the CDR3 DNA is kept, with 39 bases framed from the first base. The germline V gene (reference sequence) provides CDR1 MNHEY and CDR2 SMNVEV. The trim is 1 base for V and 9 bases for J, with a gap of 10 bases between the germline ends. In this sample, this clonotype turned up many times. Its antigen target is currently unknown. No much larger clone exists at a distance of one base, and base qualities are not known. This sample was also put to use in a study of T cells in Graves' hyperthyroidism and ophthalmopathy. As that second study puts it: A patient counted as having stable Graves' hyperthyroidism if no progression to ophthalmopathy occurred over 18 months of follow-up. Hyperthyroidism patients were aged 18 to 65 years and newly diagnosed, with disease duration of less than 2 months. The study excluded patients with uncontrolled infections, other autoimmune diseases, pregnancy or lactation. Diagnoses were based on clinical symptoms, serum thyroxine and TRAb, thyroid ultrasound and orbital computed tomography. A first-round RT-PCR of the TCR CDR3 used the HTBI primer set with the Qiagen OneStep RT-PCR kit. Most expanded thyroid clonotypes (frequency above 0.001) were also detected in blood, suggesting blood repertoires may reflect thyroid immune responses. Ophthalmopathy was separated from stable hyperthyroidism by a 13 V-J signature model, with around 88% sensitivity and roughly 81% specificity obtained in cross-validation and 80%/75% obtained in testing. In validation, progression to ophthalmopathy was predicted by the model with almost 71% sensitivity and 72% to 85% specificity, a median of about 6 months before onset. To identify TCR V-J signatures that set the groups apart, the researchers used a discovery cohort of about a hundred patients, made up of 40 to 45 with Graves' ophthalmopathy and 57 with stable Graves' hyperthyroidism. Prospective prediction of ophthalmopathy was tested in an independent validation cohort of 18 to 20 hyperthyroidism patients and 15 to 17 patients who later progressed to ophthalmopathy. The 85 to 100 discovery patients were randomly split 7:3 into training and test sets. In addition, the study compared T-cell repertoires in thyroid tissue and in blood from six Graves' hyperthyroidism patients. Following sampling, methimazole starting at 30 mg daily was given to hyperthyroidism patients, and high-dose intravenous methylprednisolone was given to ophthalmopathy patients. A second multiplex PCR round built the libraries, followed by size selection and purification. The libraries were sequenced on an Illumina HiSeq2000 using paired-end 100 bp reads. Raw data were processed with SOAPnuke, discarding reads with adapters, uncalled bases, mean Phred below 15, or no exact constant-primer or identifier match. High-quality paired reads were merged using COPE v1.2.5, and each unique nucleotide sequence was defined as a clonotype. MiTCR v1.1 was used to align the clonotypes against IMGT TRBV, TRBD and TRBJ reference segments. The analysis was restricted to V-J combinations with a frequency above 0.0001, which together covered 99.2% of the repertoires. A TCS score was defined as the ratio of F50 (clonal expansion) to E x V (chaos), with BLOSUM62-based TCRdist applied between CDR3 peptides within each V-J. Welch's t-statistics and random forest reduced some 510 V-J features to around 14, which were used in a naive Bayes classifier (R e1071). No statistical method was used to set the sample size in advance, and investigators knew the group allocation. The paper reports TCR Vbeta CDR3 sequencing of over 130 peripheral blood samples: 43 ophthalmopathy, under 80 hyperthyroidism and about 17 progressor patients.

The clonotype was recovered from a middle-aged man with Graves disease. Donor details come from another sample of the same person, matched by shared clones. The rearrangement joined TRBV27 to TRBJ2-1, with the D gene not clear enough to name. The sequences come from peripheral blood mononuclear cells (PBMCs), collected at new diagnosis, from a patient treated with antithyroid drugs. The CDR3 protein: CASSLLLRGEQFF. The sequence in DNA is TGTGCCAGCAGTTTATTACTGCGTGGTGAGCAGTTCTTC.